The clone carrying this T cell receptor beta chain has more than one count but fewer than ten. The target antigen is unknown. V lost 5 bases to trimming and J lost 8 bases; unmatched junction nucleotides: 14. Germline-derived CDR1 and CDR2 are SGHAT and FQNNGV. This CDR3 has 15 residues. These data belong to a study of early stage breast cancer tumors. The wider study: Most invasive tumors, twelve of 16, were ER+/PR+/HER2-. Study-level findings and limits: Commonly generated sequences made up most enriched TCRB sequences shared between patients. Blood repertoires resembled normal breast more than tumor.

Each sample had two DNA replicates, roughly 0.5 ug blood or roughly 1.6 ug tissue. The data were produced by immunoSEQ multiplex PCR, yet TCRdb's version contains in-frame clones alone and is incomplete. The sample records some 36,000 clones, around 70% being singletons. The sample comprised blood. This sequence joins TRBV11-2 and TRBJ1-2, with 7 bases that match TRBD1. The clonotype comes from a person between 55 and 69 years old with breast cancer. In DNA, the CDR3 is TGTGCCAGCAGCCAGTATGTGTTAGGGGGCTACGGCTACACCTTC. Amino acid sequence: CASSQYVLGGYGYTF.